This TCR beta chain came from a study of T cells of healthy individuals. This CDR3 region has 17 residues. Germline values: CDR1 MDHEN, CDR2 SYDVKM. Trimming shortened V by 1 base and J by 5 bases, and 18 bases separated the two germline ends. TCRdb passed the 5' RACE reads through MiXCR, listing each CDR3 protein once. The repertoire holds tens of thousands of distinct CDR3 sequences, with around 16% as singletons. This clonotype was recorded many times. The clonotype was recovered from a human donor in good health. The genes are TRBV28 and TRBJ1-5; unclear D gene. The DNA for the CDR3 is TGTGCCAGCAGTTTATATGGCCCGGCCAGCGGACATCAGCCCCAGCATTTT. This codes for CASSLYGPASGHQPQHF.